The 2 T cell receptor beta chains below all came from one sample that was sequenced in a study of tumor and adjacent non-tumor tissue in lung cancer. Three rounds of nested PCR, following a modified ARM-PCR protocol, produced the TCRbeta library. TCRdb called the multiplex PCR reads again in MiXCR, with one record for every CDR3 protein. The data hold roughly 120,000 distinct CDR3 sequences, with 75% to 90% observed a single time. The template was RNA from unsorted bulk tissue. The source material was lung tumor tissue. These receptors all stem from a man in his 70s with non-small cell lung cancer.

As to this clonotype: At one boundary the junction diverges from the germline segment, which might be a read error. The rearrangement uses TRBV10-3 and TRBJ2-5; TRBD1 agrees at 10 bases. Looked up from germline, CDR1 is ENHRY and CDR2 is SYGVKD. The CDR3 sequence is 15 residues long. The CDR3 sequence is CVIGQRDRGQETQYF. CDR3 nucleotide sequence: TGTGTCATCGGTCAAAGGGACAGGGGCCAGGAGACCCAGTACTTC.

J is TRBJ1-1 and V is TRBV4-2, with 8 bases fitting TRBD1. The CDR3 is made up of 15 amino acids. Germline lookup yields CDR1 LGHNA and CDR2 YNFKEQ. V shed 8 bases, J shed 4 bases, and the junction held 12 bases outside the gene matches. The CDR3 DNA sequence: TGTGCCAGCGGCCCCGTGACAGGGGTGGGCACTGAAGCTTTCTTT. Encoded protein: CASGPVTGVGTEAFF.